Each of the 29 T cell receptor beta chains below was sequenced from the same sample in a study of cytomegalovirus exposure and HLA in healthy donors. PCR primers comprised 60 Vbeta and 13 Jbeta primers. TCRdb's table, derived via immunoSEQ multiplex PCR, lists solely in-frame clones and lacks some. The sample lists approximately 290,000 clones, around 80% occurring once. The sample comprised PBMCs. These TCRs come from a girl aged 2 to 9 in good health and CMV-seronegative.

The chain carries TRBV30 and TRBJ2-3; TRBD1 matches at 7 bases. Unmatched junction bases numbered 28, after V lost 4 bases and J lost 3 bases. This CDR3 region has 21 residues. Germline V gene data show CDR1 as GTSNPN and CDR2 as SVGIG (reference sequence). The CDR3 DNA is TGTGCCTGGATTGGGTATCGAAAGGCACGAACGACAGGGAAGCTGACAGATACGCAGTATTTT. This encodes CAWIGYRKARTTGKLTDTQYF. Looking up the rest from reference TRBV30 and TRBJ2-3 gives the full variable domain: SQTIHQWPATLVQPVGSPLSLECTVEGTSNPNLYWYRQAAGRGLQLLFYSVGIGQISSEVPQNLSASRPQDRQFILSSKKLLLSDSGFYLCAWIGYRKARTTGKLTDTQYFGPGTRLTVL.

This clone was seen only once. J is TRBJ1-1 and V is TRBV5-6, with unresolved D. Germline V gene lookup returns CDR1 SGHDT and CDR2 YYEEEE. Trimming left V 5 bases short and J 6 bases short, with 20 bases between. This CDR3 spans 15 amino acids. The CDR3 DNA follows: TGTGCCAGCAGGGCCGCGCCGGGAGTCTGGTCTGAAGCTTTCTTT. Its translation: CASRAAPGVWSEAFF.

This clone was detected a few times. V and J are TRBV7-3 and TRBJ1-2, with a possible D match to TRBD1 (6 bases). The V gene's germline CDR1 is SGHTA and CDR2 FQGTGA. This CDR3 spans 19 amino acids. The V end lost 5 bases, the J end lost 0 bases, and 25 bases lay between the germline ends. The CDR3 protein is CASSHRRSGGRPTNYGYTF. CDR3 coding DNA: TGTGCCAGCAGCCACCGCCGGAGCGGGGGCCGGCCGACTAACTATGGCTACACCTTC.

J is TRBJ1-1 and V is TRBV28, with 9 bases lining up with TRBD1. J was trimmed by 4 bases and V by 2 bases; bases with no gene match: 2. Germline V lookup: CDR1 MDHEN, CDR2 SYDVKM. The CDR3 runs 14 residues. The CDR3 sequence is CASSLGTGFTEAFF. The CDR3 bases are TGTGCCAGCAGTTTAGGGACAGGGTTCACTGAAGCTTTCTTT. The whole variable domain, filled in from reference TRBV28 and TRBJ1-1, reads DVKVTQSSRYLVKRTGEKVFLECVQDMDHENMFWYRQDPGLGLRLIYFSYDVKMKEKGDIPEGYSVSREKKERFSLILESASTNQTSMYLCASSLGTGFTEAFFGQGTRLTVV.

The V call is TRBV28, the J call TRBJ2-7, with D maybe TRBD1 (5 bases). V dropped 2 bases and J dropped 4 bases, with 12 bases sitting between them. The CDR3 sequence is 14 residues long. CDR1 is MDHEN, CDR2 SYDVKM, per germline. DNA for the CDR3: TGTGCCAGCAGTTTACCTCAGGGAAGGTACGAGCAGTACTTC. Its translation is CASSLPQGRYEQYF.

This clone was recorded only once. This chain links TRBV2 with TRBJ2-1; TRBD1 agrees at 7 bases. The ends lost 0 bases at V and 5 bases at J; junction bases unmatched: 10. The CDR3 consists of 17 residues. The germline V gene has CDR1 SNHLY and CDR2 FYNNEI. The CDR3 is CASSEALRTGADNEQFF. In DNA, the CDR3 is TGTGCCAGCAGTGAAGCGCTAAGGACAGGAGCGGACAATGAGCAGTTCTTC.

This chain joins TRBV7-6 and TRBJ2-5; D might be TRBD1 (6 bases). The J call is doubtful: the DNA matches TRBJ2-7 better. The germline CDR1 and CDR2 sequences are SGHVS and FNYEAQ. This CDR3 has 16 residues. CDR3 loop: CASSLGTALLAYEQYF. For the CDR3, the DNA is TGTGCCAGCAGCTTAGGGACAGCCCTCTTAGCCTACGAGCAGTACTTC.

Points on this clone: The junction departs from germline at one end; a sequencing error may be responsible. This rearrangement joins TRBV7-9 to TRBJ1-2, with 9 bases matching TRBD1. Germline assignment: CDR1 SEHNR and CDR2 FQNEAQ (reference sequence). This CDR3 region has 16 residues. The CDR3 coding sequence is TGTTCCAGCACCCAACCAGGGGACAGGGTCCCCTATGGCTACACCTTC. This codes for CSSTQPGDRVPYGYTF.

This clone appeared once. The chain couples TRBV5-1 to TRBJ1-2; D may be TRBD1 (5 bases). Trimming took off 4 bases at V and 6 bases at J, with 16 bases between the two ends. The CDR3 runs 14 residues. Germline V gene lookup returns CDR1 SGHRS and CDR2 YFSETQ. CDR3 sequence reads: CASSPRKTVDGYTF. CDR3 coding DNA: TGCGCCAGCAGCCCAAGGAAGACAGTGGATGGCTACACCTTC.

The chain employs TRBV6-1 and TRBJ2-7, with 7 bases identical to TRBD2. Germline-derived CDR1 and CDR2 are MNHNS and SASEGT. V trimming: 10 bases; J trimming: 0 bases; junction bases outside the gene matches: 9. The CDR3 totals 14 residues. The CDR3 DNA follows: TGTGCCACCCTTCTGGGGGGGTTCTCCTACGAGCAGTACTTC. Protein: CATLLGGFSYEQYF.

The gene calls are TRBV7-9 and TRBJ1-3, with TRBD1 matching 7 bases. This CDR3 has 16 residues. The trim removed 5 bases at V and 6 bases at J, leaving 13 bases unmatched. Per germline, CDR1 SEHNR and CDR2 FQNEAQ (reference sequence). The CDR3 spells CASSPSSGTEENTIYF. The CDR3 coding sequence is TGTGCCAGCAGCCCGAGTTCTGGGACAGAGGAAAACACCATATATTTT.

CDR3 loop: CARAPLGPEQFF. CDR3 nucleotides: TGTGCCAGGGCCCCTTTGGGCCCGGAGCAGTTCTTC. The V and J genes are TRBV7-9 and TRBJ2-1, with no clear D. CDR3 length: 12 amino acids. CDR1 and CDR2 (germline): SEHNR, FQNEAQ (reference sequence). V lost 9 bases and J 10 bases, leaving 16 bases between the germline ends.

The chain has TRBV15 and TRBJ1-1; the D is unclear. CDR1 is LNHNV, CDR2 YYDKDF, per germline (reference sequence). The CDR3 runs to 14 residues. Trimming shortened V by 0 bases and J by 7 bases, and 12 bases separated the two germline ends. DNA for the CDR3: TGTGCCACCAGCAGAGAGTGGAGCGCTCTTGAAGCTTTCTTT. Residues: CATSREWSALEAFF.

The V gene is TRBV7-9, the J gene TRBJ1-5; D is undetermined. Looked up from germline, CDR1 is SEHNR and CDR2 is FQNEAQ (reference sequence). The germline V and J ends were trimmed by 5 bases and 5 bases, with 10 bases remaining between them. This CDR3 has 13 residues. CDR3 DNA: TGTGCCAGCAGCCCCCGCCAGGATCAGCCCCAGCATTTT. Its translation: CASSPRQDQPQHF.

The V gene is TRBV5-5, the J gene TRBJ2-5; a weak D match, TRBD1 (6 bases). The CDR3 runs to 16 residues. Trimming pared 2 bases from V and 1 base from J, leaving 15 bases between. Germline V gene lookup returns CDR1 SGHKS and CDR2 YYEKEE (reference sequence). CDR3 nucleotide sequence: TGTGCCAGCAGCTTAAGTTACCAGGGGCCCCAAGAGACCCAGTACTTC. It encodes CASSLSYQGPQETQYF.

The J gene is TRBJ2-3, the V gene TRBV7-3, with 8 bases fitting TRBD2. This CDR3 comprises 14 residues. The germline CDR1 and CDR2 sequences are SGHTA and FQGTGA. The trim removed 2 bases at V and 6 bases at J, leaving 4 bases unmatched. The CDR3 DNA follows: TGTGCCAGCAGCTTAGGCGGGAGGAGGGATACGCAGTATTTT. This translates into CASSLGGRRDTQYF.

The genes are TRBV5-1 and TRBJ2-7; 9 bases fit TRBD1. Germline CDR1 SGHRS, CDR2 YFSETQ. This CDR3 spans 15 amino acids. V trimming: 2 bases; J trimming: 5 bases; junction bases outside the gene matches: 8. The CDR3 sequence is CASSFIQGANHEQYF. CDR3 in DNA: TGCGCCAGCAGCTTTATACAGGGGGCAAACCACGAGCAGTACTTC.

The J gene is TRBJ2-1, the V gene TRBV19; 7 bases are a match to TRBD1. V lost 9 bases to trimming and J lost 0 bases; unmatched junction nucleotides: 5. This CDR3 comprises 14 residues. In germline, CDR1 is LNHDA, CDR2 SQIVND (reference sequence). The CDR3 DNA is TGTGCCAGCAGACAGGGTTCCTCCTACAATGAGCAGTTCTTC. It is translated as CASRQGSSYNEQFF.

The V call is TRBV2, the J call TRBJ1-2; possibly TRBD1 for D (6 bases). Trimming cost V 6 bases and J 7 bases, with 21 bases left between them. Germline-derived CDR1 and CDR2 are SNHLY and FYNNEI. The CDR3 runs to 15 residues. The CDR3 region has the DNA TGTGCCAGCAGAGGTTTACGGGACACCTCAGGTGGCTACACCTTC. Translation: CASRGLRDTSGGYTF.

The chain links TRBV6-1 to TRBJ2-2; D is perhaps TRBD2 (6 bases). From germline, CDR1 is MNHNS and CDR2 SASEGT. The CDR3 extends over 14 amino acids. V was shortened by 5 bases and J by 6 bases, with 13 bases between the two germline ends. As DNA, the CDR3 is TGTGCCAGCAGTAAGAATGGGGGGTCCGGGGAGCTGTTTTTT. It encodes CASSKNGGSGELFF.

This chain links TRBV5-1 with TRBJ2-7; 10 nucleotides match TRBD1. The V segment lost 1 base and the J segment 3 bases; nucleotides outside the gene matches: 10. This CDR3 comprises 17 residues. Germline-derived CDR1 and CDR2 are SGHRS and YFSETQ. The CDR3 here is CASSLWGRGQGIYEQYF. Written as DNA, the CDR3 is TGCGCCAGCAGCTTGTGGGGCCGGGGACAGGGGATCTACGAGCAGTACTTC.

The CDR3 DNA sequence: TGTGCCAGCAGCTTAGTCCTAGCGGGAGTATTGCACACCGGGGAGCTGTTTTTT. It specifies CASSLVLAGVLHTGELFF. J is TRBJ2-2 and V is TRBV11-2; TRBD2 aligns across 10 bases. CDR3 size: 18 residues. CDR1 is SGHAT, CDR2 FQNNGV, per germline. V shed 1 base, J shed 3 bases, and the junction held 8 bases outside the gene matches.

Points on this clone: This same CDR3 is encoded by further DNA sequences in the sample. The V call is TRBV7-9, the J call TRBJ2-7; 8 bases map to TRBD2. This CDR3 contains 13 residues. V dropped 4 bases and J dropped 7; count of bases not matched to a gene: 6. Per germline, CDR1 SEHNR and CDR2 FQNEAQ (reference sequence). CDR3 loop: CASSSGLGVEQYF. CDR3 nucleotides: TGTGCCAGCAGCTCGGGACTAGGGGTGGAGCAGTACTTC.

The genes are TRBV5-1 and TRBJ2-3; no reliable D call. The CDR3 spans 15 residues. Looked up from germline, CDR1 is SGHRS and CDR2 is YFSETQ. Trimming took off 1 base at V and 5 bases at J, with 14 bases between the two ends. The CDR3 protein is CASSLQAAAQDTQYF. CDR3 coding DNA: TGCGCCAGCAGCTTGCAGGCAGCAGCACAAGATACGCAGTATTTT. Variable domain in full (rest from reference TRBV5-1 and TRBJ2-3): KAGVTQTPRYLIKTRGQQVTLSCSPISGHRSVSWYQQTPGQGLQFLFEYFSETQRNKGNFPGRFSGRQFSNSRSEMNVSTLELGDSALYLCASSLQAAAQDTQYFGPGTRLTVL.

CDR3 DNA sequence: TGTGCCAGCGGACTAGCGGGCCTGACAGATACGCAGTATTTT. Protein product: CASGLAGLTDTQYF. The chain joins TRBV6-5 to TRBJ2-3, with TRBD2 identical over 11 bases. The V and J ends lost 8 bases and 3 bases, in that order; junction bases with no gene match: 4. CDR1 MNHEY and CDR2 SVGAGI come from the germline V gene. The CDR3 runs to 14 residues.

The V and J genes are TRBV5-1 and TRBJ2-7; D possibly corresponds to TRBD2 (6 bases). There are 14 residues in the CDR3. The germline gives CDR1 SGHRS, CDR2 YFSETQ. The V end was cut by 5 bases, the J end by 0 bases, with 12 bases between. This CDR3 reads CASSSAGYSYEQYF. The DNA of the CDR3 is TGCGCCAGCAGTTCGGCGGGGTACTCCTACGAGCAGTACTTC. The whole variable domain, filled in from reference TRBV5-1 and TRBJ2-7, reads KAGVTQTPRYLIKTRGQQVTLSCSPISGHRSVSWYQQTPGQGLQFLFEYFSETQRNKGNFPGRFSGRQFSNSRSEMNVSTLELGDSALYLCASSSAGYSYEQYFGPGTRLTVT.

This clone has just a few counts. This rearrangement joins TRBV5-1 to TRBJ2-7; D perhaps matches TRBD2 (6 bases). Germline V gene sequence: CDR1 SGHRS, CDR2 YFSETQ. The CDR3 consists of 15 residues. V lost 4 bases, J lost 2 bases, and 16 bases lay in between. The CDR3 is CASSPRLVIPYEQYF. The CDR3 DNA reads TGCGCCAGCAGCCCTAGACTAGTAATTCCCTACGAGCAGTACTTC.

CDR3 protein: CASSPFLQFSLIDRGRKDTQYF. The CDR3 coding sequence is TGCGCCAGCAGCCCCTTCCTCCAGTTTTCACTAATAGACAGGGGAAGGAAAGATACGCAGTATTTT. The V gene is TRBV4-1, the J gene TRBJ2-3, with 8 nucleotides matching TRBD1. This CDR3 region has 22 residues. Germline trimming cut 4 bases from V and 5 bases from J; bases unmatched to any gene: 29. CDR1 and CDR2 from the germline V gene are MGHRA and YSYEKL.

This clone was found once. The chain employs TRBV6-5 and TRBJ2-7; tentative D call: TRBD2 (5 bases). CDR3 length: 13 amino acids. The germline V and J ends were trimmed by 7 bases and 6 bases, with 16 bases remaining between them. Germline-derived CDR1 and CDR2 are MNHEY and SVGAGI. The CDR3 here is CASKPGYSGEQYF. The CDR3 nucleotides are TGTGCCAGCAAGCCGGGGTACTCGGGCGAGCAGTACTTC.